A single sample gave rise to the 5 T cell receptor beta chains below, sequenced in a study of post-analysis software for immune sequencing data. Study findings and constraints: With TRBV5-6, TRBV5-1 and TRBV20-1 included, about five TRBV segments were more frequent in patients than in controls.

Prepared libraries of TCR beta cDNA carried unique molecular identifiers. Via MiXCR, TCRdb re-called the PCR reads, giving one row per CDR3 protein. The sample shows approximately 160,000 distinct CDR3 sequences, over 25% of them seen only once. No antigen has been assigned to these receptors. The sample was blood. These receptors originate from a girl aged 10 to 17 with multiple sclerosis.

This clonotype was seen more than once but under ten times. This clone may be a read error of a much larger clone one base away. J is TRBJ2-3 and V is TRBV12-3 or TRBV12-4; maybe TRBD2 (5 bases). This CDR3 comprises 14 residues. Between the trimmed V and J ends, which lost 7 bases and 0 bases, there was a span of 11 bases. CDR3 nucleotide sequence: TGTGCCAGCACCGTCGGGGTGAGCACAGATACGCAGTATTTT. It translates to CASTVGVSTDTQYF.

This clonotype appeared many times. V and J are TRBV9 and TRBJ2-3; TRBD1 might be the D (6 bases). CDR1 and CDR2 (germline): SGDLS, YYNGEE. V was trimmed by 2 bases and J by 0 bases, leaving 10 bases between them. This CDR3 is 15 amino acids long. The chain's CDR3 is CASSVDSPSTDTQYF. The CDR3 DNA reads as TGTGCCAGCAGCGTGGACAGCCCTAGCACAGATACGCAGTATTTT. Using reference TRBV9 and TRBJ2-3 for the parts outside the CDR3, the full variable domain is DSGVTQTPKHLITATGQRVTLRCSPRSGDLSVYWYQQSLDQGLQFLIQYYNGEERAKGNILERFSAQQFPDLHSELNLSSLELGDSALYFCASSVDSPSTDTQYFGPGTRLTVL.

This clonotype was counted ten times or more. CDR3 sequence (DNA): TGTGCCAGCAGTCTCCCGAGGGGCATTCAGTACTTC. Protein sequence: CASSLPRGIQYF. This sequence joins TRBV12-3 or TRBV12-4 and TRBJ2-4; D is possibly TRBD1 or TRBD2 (5 bases each). The length of the CDR3 is 12 residues. The V end lost 5 bases, the J end lost 9 bases, and 11 bases lay between the germline ends.

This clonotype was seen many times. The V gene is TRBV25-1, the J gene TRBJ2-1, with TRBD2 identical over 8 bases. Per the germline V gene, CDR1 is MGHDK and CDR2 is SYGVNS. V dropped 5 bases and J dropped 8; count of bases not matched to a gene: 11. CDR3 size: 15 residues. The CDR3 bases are TGTGCCAGCAGTCCCGCAAGCGGGAGTAGCCATGAGCAGTTCTTC. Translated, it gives CASSPASGSSHEQFF.

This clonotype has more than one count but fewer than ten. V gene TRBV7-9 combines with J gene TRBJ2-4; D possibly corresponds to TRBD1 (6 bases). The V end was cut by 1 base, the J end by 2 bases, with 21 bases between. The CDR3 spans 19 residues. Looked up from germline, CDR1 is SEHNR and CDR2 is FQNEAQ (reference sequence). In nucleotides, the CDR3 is TGTGCCAGCAGCTTAGGGGCACGGGCAGGGGAGCATTCCAAAAACATTCAGTACTTC. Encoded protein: CASSLGARAGEHSKNIQYF.